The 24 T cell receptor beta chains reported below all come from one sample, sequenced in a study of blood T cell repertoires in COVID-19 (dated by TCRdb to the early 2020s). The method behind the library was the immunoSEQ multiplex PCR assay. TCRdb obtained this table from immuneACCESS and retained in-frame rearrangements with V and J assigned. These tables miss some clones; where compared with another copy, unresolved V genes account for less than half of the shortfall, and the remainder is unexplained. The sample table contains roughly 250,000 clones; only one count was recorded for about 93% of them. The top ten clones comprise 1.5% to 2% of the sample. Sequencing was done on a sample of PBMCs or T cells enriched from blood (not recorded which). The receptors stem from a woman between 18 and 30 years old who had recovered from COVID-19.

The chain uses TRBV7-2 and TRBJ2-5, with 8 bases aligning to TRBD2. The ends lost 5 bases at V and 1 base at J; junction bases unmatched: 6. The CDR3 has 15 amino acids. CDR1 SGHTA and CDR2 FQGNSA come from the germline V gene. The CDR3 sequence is CASSPDRGGQETQYF. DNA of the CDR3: TGTGCCAGCAGCCCAGATCGGGGGGGCCAAGAGACCCAGTACTTC. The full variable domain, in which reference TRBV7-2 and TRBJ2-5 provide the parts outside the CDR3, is GAGVSQSPSNKVTEKGKDVELRCDPISGHTALYWYRQSLGQGLEFLIYFQGNSAPDKSGLPSDRFSAERTGGSVSTLTIQRTQQEDSAVYLCASSPDRGGQETQYFGPGTRLLVL.

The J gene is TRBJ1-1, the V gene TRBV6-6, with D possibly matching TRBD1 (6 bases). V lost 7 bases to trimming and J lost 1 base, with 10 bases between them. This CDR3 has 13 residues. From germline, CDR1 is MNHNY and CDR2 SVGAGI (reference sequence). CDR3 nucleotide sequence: TGTGCCAGCAACGTACAGGGGAACACTGAAGCTTTCTTT. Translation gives CASNVQGNTEAFF.

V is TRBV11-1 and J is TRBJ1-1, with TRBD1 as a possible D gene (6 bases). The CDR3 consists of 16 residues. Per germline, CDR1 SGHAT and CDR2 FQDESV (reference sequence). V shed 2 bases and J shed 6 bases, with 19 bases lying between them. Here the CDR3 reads CASSLPAAGASAEAFF. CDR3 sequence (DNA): TGTGCCAGCAGCTTACCCGCGGCAGGGGCCAGCGCTGAAGCTTTCTTT.

As DNA, the CDR3 is TGTGCCAGTCGGGCGGACAGGGCCTACAATGAGCAGTTCTTC. Encoded protein: CASRADRAYNEQFF. The V and J genes are TRBV2 and TRBJ2-1, with 8 bases identical to TRBD1. This CDR3 region has 14 residues. The germline V gene has CDR1 SNHLY and CDR2 FYNNEI. The ends lost 9 bases at V and 2 bases at J; junction bases unmatched: 6.

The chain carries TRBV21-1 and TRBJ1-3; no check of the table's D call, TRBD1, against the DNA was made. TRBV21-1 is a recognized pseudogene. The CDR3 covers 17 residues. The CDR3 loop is CASSKGQTQHSGNTIYF. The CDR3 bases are TGTGCCAGCAGTAAAGGGCAGACACAGCACTCTGGAAACACCATATATTTT.

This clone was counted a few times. The chain's CDR3 is CSVGLGQGNYGYTF. The DNA of the CDR3 is TGCAGCGTGGGTCTGGGACAGGGTAACTATGGCTACACCTTC. The chain recombines TRBV29-1 with TRBJ1-2; TRBD1 matches 9 bases. The V gene end was trimmed by 6 bases and the J gene end by 1 base; junction bases not matched to a gene: 6. CDR1 is SQVTM, CDR2 ANQGSEA, per germline. The CDR3 extends over 14 amino acids.

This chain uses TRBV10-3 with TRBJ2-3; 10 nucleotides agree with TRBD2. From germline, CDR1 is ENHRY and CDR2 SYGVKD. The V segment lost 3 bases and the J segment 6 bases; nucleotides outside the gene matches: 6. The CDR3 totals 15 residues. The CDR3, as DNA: TGTGCCATCAGTGAACCTAGCGGGAGAACGGATACGCAGTATTTT. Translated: CAISEPSGRTDTQYF.

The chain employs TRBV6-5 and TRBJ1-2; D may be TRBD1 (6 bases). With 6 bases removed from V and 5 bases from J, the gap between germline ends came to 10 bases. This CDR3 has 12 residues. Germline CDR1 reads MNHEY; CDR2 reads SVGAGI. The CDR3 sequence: CASRPQGYGYTF. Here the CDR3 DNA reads TGTGCCAGCAGACCACAGGGTTATGGCTACACCTTC.

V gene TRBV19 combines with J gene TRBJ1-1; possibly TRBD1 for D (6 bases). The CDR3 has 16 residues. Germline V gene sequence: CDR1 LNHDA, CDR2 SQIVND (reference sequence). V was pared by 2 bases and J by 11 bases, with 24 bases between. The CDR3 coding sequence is TGTGCCAGTAGTATATTCCGGAACCAGTGGGGGGGGCAGGCTTTCTTT. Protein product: CASSIFRNQWGGQAFF.

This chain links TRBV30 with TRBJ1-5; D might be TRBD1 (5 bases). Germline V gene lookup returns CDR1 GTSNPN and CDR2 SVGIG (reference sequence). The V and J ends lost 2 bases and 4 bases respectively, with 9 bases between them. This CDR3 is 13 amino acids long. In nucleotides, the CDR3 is TGTGCCTGGAGTATCAGGGATAATCAGCCCCAGCATTTT. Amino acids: CAWSIRDNQPQHF. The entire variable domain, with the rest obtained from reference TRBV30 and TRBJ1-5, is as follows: SQTIHQWPATLVQPVGSPLSLECTVEGTSNPNLYWYRQAAGRGLQLLFYSVGIGQISSEVPQNLSASRPQDRQFILSSKKLLLSDSGFYLCAWSIRDNQPQHFGDGTRLSIL.

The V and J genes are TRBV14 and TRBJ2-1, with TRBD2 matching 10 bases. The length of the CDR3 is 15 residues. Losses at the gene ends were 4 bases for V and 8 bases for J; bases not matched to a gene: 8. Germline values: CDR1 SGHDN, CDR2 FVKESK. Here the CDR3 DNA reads TGTGCCAGCAGCCTGTCTAGCGGGAGTCGGGATGAGCAGTTCTTC. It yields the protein CASSLSSGSRDEQFF.

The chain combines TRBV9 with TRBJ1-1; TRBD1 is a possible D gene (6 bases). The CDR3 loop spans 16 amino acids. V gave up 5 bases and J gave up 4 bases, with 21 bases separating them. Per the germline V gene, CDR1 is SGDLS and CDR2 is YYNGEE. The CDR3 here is CASSSNTWARGTEAFF. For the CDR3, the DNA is TGTGCCAGCAGTAGTAACACGTGGGCCAGGGGCACTGAAGCTTTCTTT.

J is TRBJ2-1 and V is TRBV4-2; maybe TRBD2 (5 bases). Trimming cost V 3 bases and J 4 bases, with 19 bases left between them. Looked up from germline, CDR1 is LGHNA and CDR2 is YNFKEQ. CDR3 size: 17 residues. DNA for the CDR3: TGTGCCAGCAGCCAGTCAACTTTTGGACTGATTTACAATGAGCAGTTCTTC. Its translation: CASSQSTFGLIYNEQFF.

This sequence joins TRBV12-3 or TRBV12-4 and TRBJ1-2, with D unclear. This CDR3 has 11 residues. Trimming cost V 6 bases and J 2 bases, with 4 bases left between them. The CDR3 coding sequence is TGTGCCAGCAGCCAGAACTATGGCTACACCTTC. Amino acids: CASSQNYGYTF.

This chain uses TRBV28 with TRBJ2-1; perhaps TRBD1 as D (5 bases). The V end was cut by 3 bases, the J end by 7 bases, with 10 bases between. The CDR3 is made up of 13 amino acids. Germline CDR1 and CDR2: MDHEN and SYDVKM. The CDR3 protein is CASSFVRANEQFF. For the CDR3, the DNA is TGTGCCAGCAGTTTCGTCAGGGCAAATGAGCAGTTCTTC.

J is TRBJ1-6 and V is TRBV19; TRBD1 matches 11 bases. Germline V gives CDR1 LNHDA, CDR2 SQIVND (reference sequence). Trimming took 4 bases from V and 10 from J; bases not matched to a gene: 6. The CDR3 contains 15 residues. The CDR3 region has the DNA TGTGCCAGTAGTAGGGACAGGGGGGGAAACTCACCCCTCCACTTT. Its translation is CASSRDRGGNSPLHF. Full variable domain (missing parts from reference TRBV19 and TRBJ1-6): DGGITQSPKYLFRKEGQNVTLSCEQNLNHDAMYWYRQDPGQGLRLIYYSQIVNDFQKGDIAEGYSVSREKKESFPLTVTSAQKNPTAFYLCASSRDRGGNSPLHFGNGTRLTVT.

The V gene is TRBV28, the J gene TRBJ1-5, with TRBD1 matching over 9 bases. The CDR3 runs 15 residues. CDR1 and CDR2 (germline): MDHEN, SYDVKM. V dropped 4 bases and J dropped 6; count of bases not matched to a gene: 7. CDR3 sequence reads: CASSSSGTGLQPQHF. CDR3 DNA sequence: TGTGCCAGCAGTTCGTCCGGGACAGGGCTTCAGCCCCAGCATTTT.

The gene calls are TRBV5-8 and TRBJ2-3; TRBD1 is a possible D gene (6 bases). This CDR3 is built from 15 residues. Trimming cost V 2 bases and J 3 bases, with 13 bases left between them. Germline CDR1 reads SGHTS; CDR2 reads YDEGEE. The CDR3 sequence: CASSFGAQGTDTQYF. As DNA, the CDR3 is TGTGCCAGCAGCTTTGGCGCCCAGGGGACAGATACGCAGTATTTT.

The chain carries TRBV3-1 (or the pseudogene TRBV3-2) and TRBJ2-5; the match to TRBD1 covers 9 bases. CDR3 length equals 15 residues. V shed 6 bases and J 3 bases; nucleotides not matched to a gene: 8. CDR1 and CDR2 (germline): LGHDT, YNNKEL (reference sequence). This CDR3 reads CASRPGQGGKETQYF. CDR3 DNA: TGTGCCAGCAGACCGGGACAGGGAGGGAAAGAGACCCAGTACTTC.

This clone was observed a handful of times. For the CDR3, the DNA is TGTGCCAGCAGCTTAGAGCAGGTTGGCTACACCTTC. This encodes CASSLEQVGYTF. This sequence joins TRBV11-3 and TRBJ1-2, with D hard to call. Germline V gene lookup returns CDR1 SGHNT and CDR2 YENEEA. The CDR3 is 12 residues long. The V end lost 0 bases, the J end lost 7 bases, and 6 bases lay between the germline ends.

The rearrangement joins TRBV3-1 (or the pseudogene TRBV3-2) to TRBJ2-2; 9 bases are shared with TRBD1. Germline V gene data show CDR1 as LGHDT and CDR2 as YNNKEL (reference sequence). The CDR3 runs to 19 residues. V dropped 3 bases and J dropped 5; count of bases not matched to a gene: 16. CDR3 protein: CASSQIAQEQGARTGELFF. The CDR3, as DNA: TGTGCCAGCAGCCAGATAGCGCAAGAACAGGGGGCGCGGACCGGGGAGCTGTTTTTT.

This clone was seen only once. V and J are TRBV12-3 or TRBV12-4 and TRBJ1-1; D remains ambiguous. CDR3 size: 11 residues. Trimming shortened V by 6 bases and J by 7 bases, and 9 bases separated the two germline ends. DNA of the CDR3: TGTGCCAGCAGCAAATTCAGTGAAGCTTTCTTT. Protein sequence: CASSKFSEAFF.

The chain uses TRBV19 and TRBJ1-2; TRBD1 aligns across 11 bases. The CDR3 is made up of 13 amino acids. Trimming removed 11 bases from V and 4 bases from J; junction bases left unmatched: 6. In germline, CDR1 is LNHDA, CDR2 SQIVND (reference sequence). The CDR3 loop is CAGHGTGGYGYTF. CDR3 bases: TGTGCCGGACATGGGACAGGGGGCTATGGCTACACCTTC.

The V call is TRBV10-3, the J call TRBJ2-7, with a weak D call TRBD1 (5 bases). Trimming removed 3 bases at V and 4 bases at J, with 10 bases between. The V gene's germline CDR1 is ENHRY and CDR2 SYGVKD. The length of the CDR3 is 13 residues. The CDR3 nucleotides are TGTGCCATCAGTGAACAGGTGCTATACGAGCAGTACTTC. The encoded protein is CAISEQVLYEQYF.